Here is one T cell receptor (beta chain) with its context. Its antigen remains unknown. This sample was included in a study of CD8+ T cells in alopecia areata. Study-wide context: The drug, tofacitinib, lasted 6 to 18 months, followed by 6 months off drug.

Following extraction, RNA underwent reverse transcription to cDNA, which served as the sequencing template. The repertoire was sequenced with immunoSEQ multiplex PCR; TCRdb's copy has only in-frame clones and lacks some. The sample consists of some 120,000 clones, 50% to 60% of them appearing once. Study results and limitations: Researchers report lesional scalp, most notably alopecia totalis/universalis, outstripped normal scalp in clonality.

V shed 2 bases and J shed 4 bases, with 12 bases lying between them. In germline, CDR1 is SGHRS, CDR2 YFSETQ. CDR3 length equals 15 residues. Source: CD4+ T cells sorted from blood, taken at week 0. This clonotype was obtained from a human donor with alopecia areata. V usage is TRBV5-1 and J usage is TRBJ2-2, with D tentatively TRBD2 (6 bases). The CDR3 nucleotides read TGCGCCAGCAGCTTCGGGGGAGCGGCCACCGGGGAGCTGTTTTTT. This gives the protein CASSFGGAATGELFF. Full variable domain (outside the CDR3, taken from reference TRBV5-1 and TRBJ2-2): KAGVTQTPRYLIKTRGQQVTLSCSPISGHRSVSWYQQTPGQGLQFLFEYFSETQRNKGNFPGRFSGRQFSNSRSEMNVSTLELGDSALYLCASSFGGAATGELFFGEGSRLTVL.